This TCR beta chain was recovered during a study of beta chain features in type 1 diabetes. For the study at large: Cell yields, gender and age were comparable in patients and healthy donors. Whole-study results and caveats: Insertion counts at VDJ junctions were lower in type 1 diabetes patients, who also showed more deletions there. Shorter TCRB CDR3s, moderately but significantly so, marked every one of the four CD4+ subsets in Type 1 diabetes patients. Patients' naive, central memory and Treg TCRB repertoires seemed closer to one another than those of healthy donors.

What was sequenced were expressed TCRB transcripts, since all of the isolated RNA had been reverse transcribed. TCRdb's table, derived via immunoSEQ multiplex PCR, lists solely in-frame clones and lacks some. The profile shows 350,000 to 450,000 clones, about 12% of them singletons. Regarding this clone: No antigen is known for it.

The CDR3 contains 16 residues. Germline CDR1 reads SGDLS; CDR2 reads YYNGEE. V was clipped by 0 bases and J by 0 bases, with 13 bases between them. The receptor was derived from a young woman with type 1 diabetes. Sequencing input: naive CD4+ T cells from blood. The rearrangement uses TRBV9 and TRBJ2-7; D is possibly TRBD2 (6 bases). The CDR3 loop reads CASSVGVAASSYEQYF. The CDR3 DNA reads as TGTGCCAGCAGCGTAGGGGTAGCGGCCAGCTCCTACGAGCAGTACTTC.